Below are 28 T cell receptor beta chains sequenced from a single sample in a study of blood T cell repertoires in COVID-19. Method: immunoSEQ multiplex PCR; TCRdb's copy keeps in-frame clones and lacks some. The sample shows roughly 140,000 clones, 60% to 80% of them seen only once. The sample consisted of peripheral blood. These receptors were obtained from a man in his fifties with active or convalescent COVID-19.

The rearrangement uses TRBV5-4 and TRBJ2-1; 9 bases are a match to TRBD1. V trimming: 2 bases; J trimming: 3 bases; junction bases outside the gene matches: 3. Germline values: CDR1 SGHNT, CDR2 YYREEE (reference sequence). The CDR3 runs 15 residues. The CDR3, as DNA: TGTGCCAGCAGCTTTGGACAGGGGAACTACAATGAGCAGTTCTTC. It encodes CASSFGQGNYNEQFF. Full variable domain (missing parts from reference TRBV5-4 and TRBJ2-1): ETGVTQSPTHLIKTRGQQVTLRCSSQSGHNTVSWYQQALGQGPQFIFQYYREEENGRGNFPPRFSGLQFPNYSSELNVNALELDDSALYLCASSFGQGNYNEQFFGPGTRLTVL.

The chain couples TRBV5-5 to TRBJ2-3; D is undetermined. V was cut by 0 bases and J by 1 base, with 9 bases left in between. Per the germline V gene, CDR1 is SGHKS and CDR2 is YYEKEE (reference sequence). CDR3 length equals 15 residues. CDR3 sequence reads: CASSLGLAGTDTQYF. CDR3 in DNA: TGTGCCAGCAGCTTGGGATTAGCTGGCACAGATACGCAGTATTTT.

The chain recombines TRBV7-6 with TRBJ1-6, with 10 bases fitting TRBD1. Germline V gives CDR1 SGHVS, CDR2 FNYEAQ. The length of the CDR3 is 20 residues. Trimming removed 5 bases from V and 7 bases from J; junction bases left unmatched: 20. The CDR3 protein is CASSLRPGQGPSSRNSPLHF. As DNA, the CDR3 is TGTGCCAGCAGCCTTAGGCCGGGACAGGGGCCATCTTCGAGGAATTCACCCCTCCACTTT.

The rearrangement joins TRBV5-4 to TRBJ2-7, with D tentatively TRBD2 (6 bases). CDR3 length: 16 amino acids. Trimming removed 0 bases from V and 1 base from J, with 14 bases in between. Germline V gene lookup returns CDR1 SGHNT and CDR2 YYREEE (reference sequence). CDR3 coding DNA: TGTGCCAGCAGCTTGGACGCCTGGGCGGGGTCCTACGAGCAGTACTTC. It encodes CASSLDAWAGSYEQYF.

The V gene is TRBV11-2, the J gene TRBJ2-5, with 9 bases fitting TRBD2. The CDR3 consists of 15 residues. Germline-derived CDR1 and CDR2 are SGHAT and FQNNGV. The trim removed 4 bases at V and 3 bases at J, leaving 6 bases unmatched. The CDR3 DNA reads as TGTGCCAGCAGCTCCATCGCGGGAGGGAAAGAGACCCAGTACTTC. Translation gives CASSSIAGGKETQYF.

This clone has just one count. This chain's CDR3 is CASLQGRNTIYF. The CDR3 DNA reads as TGTGCCAGCCTACAGGGGAGAAACACCATATATTTT. The V gene is TRBV6-5, the J gene TRBJ1-3; 7 nucleotides align to TRBD1. After removal of 8 bases from V and 5 bases from J, the junction contained 3 bases not matched to a gene. Looked up from germline, CDR1 is MNHEY and CDR2 is SVGAGI. This CDR3 is 12 amino acids long.

The gene calls are TRBV5-3 and TRBJ2-7, with 8 bases that match TRBD2. TRBV5-3 is filed as an ORF, its function uncertain. The junction had 21 bases not matched to a gene; V was cut back by 4 bases and J by 0 bases. This CDR3 is built from 20 residues. The chain's CDR3 is CARSPAFGLAAEGGSYEQYF. The CDR3 DNA follows: TGTGCCAGAAGCCCAGCTTTTGGACTAGCCGCCGAAGGGGGCTCCTACGAGCAGTACTTC.

This clone was seen many times. The CDR3: CASSSPPPEGTGELFF. The CDR3, as DNA: TGTGCCAGCAGTTCGCCCCCCCCGGAGGGCACCGGGGAGCTGTTTTTT. The J gene is TRBJ2-2, the V gene TRBV28, with D possibly being TRBD2 (6 bases). CDR3 length: 16 residues. Trimming cost V 4 bases and J 4 bases, with 16 bases left between them. Germline V lookup: CDR1 MDHEN, CDR2 SYDVKM.

The chain employs TRBV11-2 and TRBJ2-5; tentative D call: TRBD2 (6 bases). Deletions cut 5 bases from V and 2 bases from J, with 15 bases between. Germline assignment: CDR1 SGHAT and CDR2 FQNNGV. The CDR3 extends over 15 amino acids. CDR3 region: CASSGILARQETQYF. CDR3 DNA: TGTGCCAGCAGCGGAATACTAGCACGTCAAGAGACCCAGTACTTC.

CDR3 loop: CATSEGLGSYNEQFF. The CDR3 nucleotides are TGTGCCACCAGTGAAGGTCTAGGTTCCTACAATGAGCAGTTCTTC. This chain links TRBV24-1 with TRBJ2-1; D gene ambiguous. Germline lookup yields CDR1 KGHDR and CDR2 SFDVKD. The CDR3 is 15 amino acids. V lost 4 bases and J 1 base, leaving 10 bases between the germline ends.

This clone came up many times. In DNA, the CDR3 is TGTGCCAGCAGCGGGACAGGACTGAACACCGGGGAGCTGTTTTTT. Amino acids: CASSGTGLNTGELFF. The chain links TRBV7-6 to TRBJ2-2, with 8 bases lining up with TRBD1. Germline CDR1 SGHVS, CDR2 FNYEAQ. The CDR3 runs to 15 residues. The V and J ends lost 5 bases and 1 base, in that order; junction bases with no gene match: 3.

The V and J genes are TRBV3-1 (or the pseudogene TRBV3-2) and TRBJ1-4, with unresolved D. The CDR3 is made up of 13 amino acids. CDR1 is LGHDT, CDR2 YNNKEL, per germline (reference sequence). With 7 bases removed from V and 5 bases from J, the gap between germline ends came to 11 bases. The CDR3 DNA is TGTGCCAGCAATGGCGGCGCCAATGAAAAACTGTTTTTT. It codes for CASNGGANEKLFF.

CDR3 region: CASSYSGPTDTQYF. CDR3 nucleotides: TGTGCCAGCAGTTACAGCGGGCCCACAGATACGCAGTATTTT. The chain carries TRBV6-5 and TRBJ2-3; D possibly corresponds to TRBD2 (6 bases). There are 14 residues in the CDR3. Germline V gene data show CDR1 as MNHEY and CDR2 as SVGAGI. The V end was cut by 2 bases, the J end by 2 bases, with 8 bases between.

This clone has just one count. V is TRBV4-2 and J is TRBJ2-1; 9 bases agree with TRBD2. CDR1 is LGHNA and CDR2 is YNFKEQ in the germline V gene. This CDR3 contains 20 residues. The J segment lost 4 bases and the V segment lost 3 bases, leaving 19 bases of the junction unmatched. CDR3 bases: TGTGCCAGCAGCCAGAGAAGAGCGGGAGGACCCCCTGGGGTTTACAATGAGCAGTTCTTC. It translates to CASSQRRAGGPPGVYNEQFF.

The gene calls are TRBV29-1 and TRBJ2-7, with 7 bases lining up with TRBD1. V was pared by 7 bases and J by 2 bases, with 8 bases of the junction left unmatched. CDR1 is SQVTM and CDR2 is ANQGSEA in the germline V gene. The CDR3 contains 13 residues. The CDR3 DNA reads as TGCAGCGCTTCTCCCGGGACAGCCTACGAGCAGTACTTC. Protein product: CSASPGTAYEQYF.

The chain has TRBV7-3 and TRBJ2-1; possible D gene TRBD2, 5 bases. V was cut by 5 bases and J by 6 bases, with 20 bases left in between. Germline lookup yields CDR1 SGHTA and CDR2 FQGTGA. The CDR3 is made up of 16 amino acids. The CDR3 loop is CASSQLGGGPRNEQFF. As DNA, the CDR3 is TGTGCCAGCAGCCAACTCGGAGGTGGGCCCCGCAATGAGCAGTTCTTC.

This chain joins TRBV5-1 and TRBJ2-7; 7 nucleotides line up with TRBD1. V gave up 3 bases and J gave up 0 bases; unmatched junction bases: 9. The germline V gene has CDR1 SGHRS and CDR2 YFSETQ. This CDR3 spans 16 amino acids. DNA of the CDR3: TGCGCCAGCAGCTCCTACAGGGGCCAGAGCTCCTACGAGCAGTACTTC. It specifies CASSSYRGQSSYEQYF.

This clone showed up just a few times. This chain links TRBV9 with TRBJ1-3; 8 bases line up with TRBD1. V gave up 3 bases and J gave up 0 bases; unmatched junction bases: 5. CDR3 length: 16 residues. Looked up from germline, CDR1 is SGDLS and CDR2 is YYNGEE. CDR3 amino acids: CASSETGASSGNTIYF. DNA for the CDR3: TGTGCCAGCAGCGAGACAGGGGCCAGCTCTGGAAACACCATATATTTT.

V and J are TRBV4-1 and TRBJ2-5; TRBD2 matches at 10 bases. Germline V CDR1 and CDR2: MGHRA, YSYEKL. Losses at the gene ends were 5 bases for V and 7 bases for J; bases not matched to a gene: 10. This CDR3 has 15 residues. CDR3 sequence (DNA): TGCGCCAGCAGCACTCGAGCGGGAGGGGCGGGGACCCAGTACTTC. Its protein is CASSTRAGGAGTQYF.

This chain uses TRBV28 with TRBJ1-4, with D perhaps TRBD1 (5 bases). From germline, CDR1 is MDHEN and CDR2 SYDVKM. This CDR3 contains 15 residues. Trimming took 2 bases from V and 7 from J, leaving 14 bases between them. The chain's CDR3 is CASSLGRGIGEKLFF. The CDR3 nucleotides read TGTGCCAGCAGTTTAGGTAGGGGTATTGGTGAAAAACTGTTTTTT. Combining the CDR3 with reference TRBV28 and TRBJ1-4 gives the whole variable domain DVKVTQSSRYLVKRTGEKVFLECVQDMDHENMFWYRQDPGLGLRLIYFSYDVKMKEKGDIPEGYSVSREKKERFSLILESASTNQTSMYLCASSLGRGIGEKLFFGSGTQLSVL.

This sequence joins TRBV13 and TRBJ1-1; D perhaps matches TRBD1 (5 bases). Trimming left V 5 bases short and J 7 bases short, with 14 bases between. Per the germline V gene, CDR1 is PRHDT and CDR2 is FYEKMQ (reference sequence). CDR3 length: 13 residues. DNA for the CDR3: TGTGCCAGCAGCCCCCGTAGGGGAGGTGAAGCTTTCTTT. Its translation is CASSPRRGGEAFF.

This clone was counted ten times or more. The chain is built from TRBV9 and TRBJ2-2; no clear D. The CDR3 has 14 residues. The V gene's germline CDR1 is SGDLS and CDR2 YYNGEE. The V end was cut by 0 bases, the J end by 2 bases, with 5 bases between. Here the CDR3 DNA reads TGTGCCAGCAGCGTAGACTCTAACACCGGGGAGCTGTTTTTT. This sequence encodes CASSVDSNTGELFF.

This clone was counted between two and nine times. This chain uses TRBV10-2 with TRBJ1-1; tentative D call: TRBD1 (5 bases). V was clipped by 5 bases and J by 5 bases, with 18 bases between them. The CDR3 length is 15 residues. In germline, CDR1 is WSHSY, CDR2 SAAADI. DNA for the CDR3: TGCGCCAGCAGTTTTACGAGCGGGGGTGGGACTGAAGCTTTCTTT. This encodes CASSFTSGGGTEAFF.

The V gene is TRBV5-1, the J gene TRBJ1-5; 12 bases line up with TRBD1. The CDR3 runs to 20 residues. V was pared by 4 bases and J by 5 bases, with 19 bases of the junction left unmatched. From germline, CDR1 is SGHRS and CDR2 YFSETQ. The DNA of the CDR3 is TGCGCCAGCAGCCAAAAGGAGGGGACAGGGGGCTCAATCAATTATCAGCCCCAGCATTTT. Protein product: CASSQKEGTGGSINYQPQHF.

This clone appeared a few times. Here the CDR3 reads CASSPLAGGSTDTQYF. CDR3 DNA sequence: TGTGCCAGTAGTCCCCTAGCGGGAGGGAGCACAGATACGCAGTATTTT. V gene TRBV19 combines with J gene TRBJ2-3, with 12 bases that match TRBD2. This CDR3 has 16 residues. The J segment lost 0 bases and the V segment lost 5 bases, leaving 3 bases of the junction unmatched. Germline assignment: CDR1 LNHDA and CDR2 SQIVND (reference sequence).

The chain employs TRBV13 and TRBJ2-1; the D gene is possibly TRBD2 (5 bases). Germline values: CDR1 PRHDT, CDR2 FYEKMQ (reference sequence). The V and J ends lost 5 bases and 4 bases respectively, with 9 bases between them. There are 13 residues in the CDR3. CDR3 sequence reads: CASSPLAYNEQFF. The CDR3 region has the DNA TGTGCCAGCAGCCCCCTAGCTTACAATGAGCAGTTCTTC.

The rearrangement links TRBV19 to TRBJ2-7; 8 bases line up with TRBD1. This CDR3 spans 15 amino acids. The V segment lost 5 bases and the J segment 2 bases; nucleotides outside the gene matches: 8. In germline, CDR1 is LNHDA, CDR2 SQIVND (reference sequence). The CDR3 DNA is TGTGCCAGTAGTGAGAGTTGGACAGGGCCCTACGAGCAGTACTTC. Amino acid sequence: CASSESWTGPYEQYF.

V and J are TRBV12-1 and TRBJ2-1; the table gives TRBD2 as D, unverified against the DNA. TRBV12-1 is listed as a pseudogene. The CDR3 spans 16 residues. The CDR3 sequence is CASSPLAEPGYNEQFF. CDR3 nucleotides: TGTGCCAGCAGCCCACTAGCGGAGCCCGGCTACAATGAGCAGTTCTTC.